Below, 28 T cell receptor beta chains from the same sample are listed, as sequenced in a study of blood T cell repertoires in COVID-19. Assay: immunoSEQ multiplex PCR; the TCRdb copy retains only in-frame clones and omits some. Of hundreds of thousands of clones in the sample, about 83% were seen once. The sample consisted of PBMCs or T cells enriched from blood (not recorded which). The source of these receptors is a woman between 40 and 55 years old who had recovered from COVID-19.

The CDR3 nucleotides read TGTGCCTGGAGTGATGTGACTAGCGGGATGTATAGCACAGATACGCAGTATTTT. It translates to CAWSDVTSGMYSTDTQYF. The rearrangement uses TRBV30 and TRBJ2-3, with 11 bases matching TRBD2. This CDR3 spans 18 amino acids. Germline CDR1 reads GTSNPN; CDR2 reads SVGIG (reference sequence). V shed 1 base and J 0 bases; nucleotides not matched to a gene: 9.

The rearrangement joins TRBV6-2 or TRBV6-3 to TRBJ2-1, with 7 bases matching TRBD2. V dropped 7 bases and J dropped 4; count of bases not matched to a gene: 10. This CDR3 spans 15 amino acids. Germline V lookup: CDR1 MNHEY, CDR2 SVGEGT. The DNA of the CDR3 is TGTGCCAGCACCCCACCGGGGGGTGGGTACAATGAGCAGTTCTTC. It is translated as CASTPPGGGYNEQFF.

This chain joins TRBV6-4 and TRBJ2-5, with a possible D match to TRBD1 (6 bases). With 8 bases removed from V and 5 bases from J, the gap between germline ends came to 15 bases. Germline CDR1 MRHNA, CDR2 SNTAGT. This CDR3 has 13 residues. The CDR3 bases are TGTGCCAGCTCTTCCAGGGGTGGTGAGACCCAGTACTTC. Its protein product is CASSSRGGETQYF.

The CDR3 DNA reads as TGTGCCAGCACAGGACAGGGGATTTCATCAGATACGCAGTATTTT. It is translated as CASTGQGISSDTQYF. V usage is TRBV6-5 and J usage is TRBJ2-3, with TRBD1 matching over 9 bases. Germline V gives CDR1 MNHEY, CDR2 SVGAGI. V dropped 7 bases and J dropped 4; count of bases not matched to a gene: 9. This CDR3 region has 15 residues.

V and J are TRBV19 and TRBJ2-7; 7 bases are a match to TRBD2. The V gene end was trimmed by 3 bases and the J gene end by 6 bases; junction bases not matched to a gene: 8. Germline CDR1 reads LNHDA; CDR2 reads SQIVND (reference sequence). The CDR3 has 14 residues. The CDR3 loop reads CASSIRGGPGEQYF. DNA for the CDR3: TGTGCCAGTAGTATTCGGGGAGGGCCGGGCGAGCAGTACTTC.

The chain links TRBV14 to TRBJ1-5; 7 bases agree with TRBD1. Germline CDR1 reads SGHDN; CDR2 reads FVKESK. The CDR3 contains 13 residues. The ends lost 1 base at V and 7 bases at J; junction bases unmatched: 1. The CDR3 sequence is CASSQGQGQPQHF. CDR3 bases: TGTGCCAGCAGCCAAGGACAGGGACAGCCCCAGCATTTT.

The genes are TRBV4-3 and TRBJ2-1; no clear D. The CDR3 is 17 amino acids. The germline V gene encodes CDR1 LGHNA and CDR2 YSLEER. With 0 bases removed from V and 0 bases from J, the gap between germline ends came to 12 bases. As DNA, the CDR3 is TGCGCCAGCAGCCAAGATCGGGTAGACTTCTCCTACAATGAGCAGTTCTTC. It codes for CASSQDRVDFSYNEQFF.

A few counts support this clone. The rearrangement links TRBV30 to TRBJ1-4, with D unresolved. CDR1 is GTSNPN, CDR2 SVGIG, per germline (reference sequence). CDR3 length: 13 residues. The V end was cut by 7 bases, the J end by 6 bases, with 15 bases between. Written as DNA, the CDR3 is TGTGCCTCGTACAATCCGGGGTATGAAAAACTGTTTTTT. It translates to CASYNPGYEKLFF.

The chain combines TRBV19 with TRBJ1-5, with TRBD1 as a possible D gene (5 bases). The CDR3 is 13 amino acids. The ends were cut back, 5 bases at V and 4 bases at J, with 9 bases in the middle. Germline V CDR1 and CDR2: LNHDA, SQIVND (reference sequence). In DNA form, the CDR3 reads TGTGCCAGTAGTCTCCAGGGTAATCAGCCCCAGCATTTT. Its translation: CASSLQGNQPQHF.

V is TRBV28 and J is TRBJ1-2; no clear D gene. Between the trimmed V and J ends, which lost 7 bases and 4 bases, there was a span of 19 bases. This CDR3 region has 15 residues. Germline V gene sequence: CDR1 MDHEN, CDR2 SYDVKM. The CDR3 region has the DNA TGTGCCAGCAATTGGGGAGGAAAACCGCCCTATGGCTACACCTTC. Protein: CASNWGGKPPYGYTF.

The chain recombines TRBV6-2 or TRBV6-3 with TRBJ2-2; TRBD2 agrees at 7 bases. After removal of 5 bases from V and 3 bases from J, the junction contained 12 bases not matched to a gene. This CDR3 comprises 17 residues. CDR1 and CDR2 from the germline V gene are MNHEY and SVGEGT. The CDR3 DNA reads TGTGCCAGCAGTGCCCCTTTAGGACTAGGGGACACCGGGGAGCTGTTTTTT. It encodes CASSAPLGLGDTGELFF.

The chain joins TRBV4-3 to TRBJ1-4; D is uncertain. V lost 1 base and J 5 bases, leaving 11 bases between the germline ends. The germline gives CDR1 LGHNA, CDR2 YSLEER. The CDR3 loop spans 15 amino acids. CDR3: CASSQGAKTNEKLFF. The CDR3 coding sequence is TGCGCCAGCAGCCAAGGGGCCAAAACAAATGAAAAACTGTTTTTT.

The CDR3 DNA sequence: TGTGCCAGCACGAAGCAGGGGGAAAAACTGTTTTTT. Translating gives CASTKQGEKLFF. The rearrangement uses TRBV28 and TRBJ1-4, with D possibly matching TRBD1 (6 bases). The CDR3 is 12 amino acids. CDR1 is MDHEN and CDR2 is SYDVKM in the germline V gene. V was shortened by 7 bases and J by 8 bases, with 11 bases between the two germline ends.

The chain is built from TRBV6-1 and TRBJ2-3, with D unclear. Germline-derived CDR1 and CDR2 are MNHNS and SASEGT. V lost 6 bases and J 0 bases, leaving 10 bases between the germline ends. The CDR3 consists of 14 residues. CDR3 bases: TGTGCCAGCAGCGCAGATCCCAGCACAGATACGCAGTATTTT. Translation: CASSADPSTDTQYF.

The chain links TRBV11-2 to TRBJ1-3; D is unresolved. The CDR3 contains 14 residues. Looked up from germline, CDR1 is SGHAT and CDR2 is FQNNGV. The ends were cut back, 7 bases at V and 0 bases at J, with 10 bases in the middle. The CDR3 sequence is CASNARSSGNTIYF. The CDR3, as DNA: TGTGCCAGCAATGCAAGGAGCTCTGGAAACACCATATATTTT.

The V call is TRBV2, the J call TRBJ1-2; 9 positions agree with TRBD1. With 8 bases clipped from V and 0 bases from J, the junction kept 13 bases outside the gene matches. This CDR3 has 17 amino acids. Germline CDR1 and CDR2: SNHLY and FYNNEI. CDR3 in amino acids: CASFNRDRVHTNYGYTF. The CDR3 bases are TGTGCCAGCTTTAACCGGGACAGGGTGCATACTAACTATGGCTACACCTTC.

The J gene is TRBJ2-1, the V gene TRBV7-2; 9 bases are a match to TRBD2. Germline values: CDR1 SGHTA, CDR2 FQGNSA. The CDR3 runs to 15 residues. Trimming at V came to 5 bases and at J to 4 bases, leaving 6 bases not matched to a gene. The CDR3 protein is CASSPRLAVYNEQFF. The CDR3 DNA reads as TGTGCCAGCAGCCCCCGACTAGCGGTGTACAATGAGCAGTTCTTC.

The chain joins TRBV7-2 to TRBJ2-5; weak D call: TRBD1 (5 bases). In germline, CDR1 is SGHTA, CDR2 FQGNSA. This CDR3 has 14 residues. The V gene lost 6 bases and the J gene lost 1 base, with 12 bases spanning the gap. The CDR3 region is CASSRRGFQETQYF. CDR3 bases: TGTGCCAGCAGTCGTAGGGGTTTCCAAGAGACCCAGTACTTC.

The chain links TRBV7-9 to TRBJ2-7, with TRBD1 identical over 7 bases. CDR3 length: 13 residues. The germline gives CDR1 SEHNR, CDR2 FQNEAQ (reference sequence). V shed 5 bases and J 2 bases; nucleotides not matched to a gene: 3. The CDR3 region is CASSRQGAYEQYF. The CDR3 DNA follows: TGTGCCAGCAGCCGACAGGGAGCCTACGAGCAGTACTTC.

The V gene is TRBV28, the J gene TRBJ1-4, with a tentative D call TRBD1 (5 bases). The CDR3 spans 13 residues. From germline, CDR1 is MDHEN and CDR2 SYDVKM. V gave up 6 bases and J gave up 8 bases, with 13 bases separating them. The CDR3 sequence is CASSRTGGEKLFF. In nucleotides, the CDR3 is TGTGCCAGCAGCCGCACAGGAGGGGAAAAACTGTTTTTT.

This clone was observed once. The chain employs TRBV6-1 and TRBJ1-2, with 7 bases lining up with TRBD1. The CDR3 runs to 17 residues. With V trimmed by 2 bases and J by 3 bases, 12 bases remained unmatched. Germline CDR1 MNHNS, CDR2 SASEGT. The CDR3 is CASSESLITGVYYGYTF. CDR3 coding DNA: TGTGCCAGCAGTGAAAGTCTCATAACAGGGGTCTACTATGGCTACACCTTC.

This clone was counted a few times. The chain is built from TRBV6-6 and TRBJ1-1; D is unresolved. Germline V gene data show CDR1 as MNHNY and CDR2 as SVGAGI (reference sequence). CDR3 length equals 13 residues. V shed 6 bases and J shed 0 bases, with 8 bases lying between them. CDR3 in DNA: TGTGCCAGCAGCCCGGGTTTGAACACTGAAGCTTTCTTT. Protein product: CASSPGLNTEAFF.

The CDR3 region has the DNA TGCAGTGCTGAAGGGGACACTGAAGCTTTCTTT. It translates to CSAEGDTEAFF. The chain joins TRBV20-1 to TRBJ1-1; D may be TRBD1 (5 bases). V shed 5 bases and J shed 3 bases, with 7 bases lying between them. The CDR3 has 11 residues. From germline, CDR1 is DFQATT and CDR2 SNEGSKA (reference sequence).

V gene TRBV30 combines with J gene TRBJ1-5, with D tentatively TRBD1 (6 bases). Per the germline V gene, CDR1 is GTSNPN and CDR2 is SVGIG (reference sequence). The CDR3 extends over 13 amino acids. Trimming shortened V by 0 bases and J by 7 bases, and 10 bases separated the two germline ends. CDR3 loop: CAWSVGQQQPQHF. The DNA of the CDR3 is TGTGCCTGGAGTGTTGGACAGCAACAGCCCCAGCATTTT.

The chain recombines TRBV24-1 with TRBJ2-1; maybe TRBD1 (6 bases). This CDR3 is built from 13 residues. Germline assignment: CDR1 KGHDR and CDR2 SFDVKD. Deletions cut 9 bases from V and 4 bases from J, with 12 bases between. The CDR3 reads CATGVGAYNEQFF. Here the CDR3 DNA reads TGTGCCACCGGGGTGGGGGCTTACAATGAGCAGTTCTTC.

This clone came up once. In DNA form, the CDR3 reads TGTGCCCCCACCATGGCCAGGGAAGGGGGTGAAGCTTTCTTT. This encodes CAPTMAREGGEAFF. The chain has TRBV30 and TRBJ1-1; possible D gene TRBD1, 6 bases. There are 14 residues in the CDR3. Germline loops: CDR1 GTSNPN, CDR2 SVGIG (reference sequence). V lost 8 bases to trimming and J lost 7 bases, with 23 bases between them.

This clone showed up just once. The chain links TRBV24-1 to TRBJ1-5, with D possibly TRBD1 on 5 matching bases. The germline CDR1 and CDR2 sequences are KGHDR and SFDVKD. Trimming removed 2 bases from V and 5 bases from J, with 21 bases in between. CDR3 length equals 18 residues. The CDR3 sequence is CATSDSSGGGRPDQPQHF. In DNA form, the CDR3 reads TGTGCCACCAGTGATTCCTCTGGGGGGGGAAGACCTGATCAGCCCCAGCATTTT.

V usage is TRBV3-1 (or the pseudogene TRBV3-2) and J usage is TRBJ1-2; the D gene is possibly TRBD1 (5 bases). The germline V gene has CDR1 LGHDT and CDR2 YNNKEL (reference sequence). The ends were cut back, 1 base at V and 8 bases at J, with 8 bases in the middle. This CDR3 has 12 residues. The CDR3 loop is CASSQATEGYTF. CDR3 coding DNA: TGTGCCAGCAGCCAAGCGACAGAGGGCTACACCTTC.